Listed below are T cell receptor beta chains from one sample, sequenced in a study of cytomegalovirus exposure and HLA in healthy donors. Here immunoSEQ multiplex PCR was the method, and the copy in TCRdb shows in-frame clones only, minus some. The sample records about 100,000 clones, around 82% being singletons. The sequenced sample consisted of PBMCs. The source is a middle-aged woman in good health and CMV-seronegative. CDR3s include the opening cysteine and the closing phenylalanine or tryptophan. A D gene is named only where the DNA matches it firmly. Size tells how often a clone was seen (once, few, many) or the class of an expanded clone, and some rows leave it out.

D	length	V	size	J	DNA	CDR3
TRBD1	16	TRBV7-9	NA	TRBJ1-5	TGTTCCAGCAGCTTTTCCGGACAGGGAGGAAATCAGCCCCAGCATTTT	CSSSFSGQGGNQPQHF
NA	13	TRBV7-2	NA	TRBJ1-4	TGTGCCAGTAATACACGCCCAGAGGGAAAACTGTTTTTT	CASNTRPEGKLFF
TRBD1	13	TRBV18	NA	TRBJ2-1	TGTGCCAGCTCAGGACAGGAGTACAATGAGCAGTTCTTC	CASSGQEYNEQFF
NA	10	TRBV6-5	NA	TRBJ1-1	TGTGCCAGCAGTCGTAATGAAGCTTTCTTT	CASSRNEAFF
TRBD1	15	TRBV9	NA	TRBJ2-2	TGTGCCAGCAGCGGGACAGGGGTGGGAACCGGGGAGCTGTTTTTT	CASSGTGVGTGELFF
NA	17	TRBV18	NA	TRBJ1-3	TGTGCCAGCTCACCACCCAACAGGAAACACTCTGGAAACACCATATATTTT	CASSPPNRKHSGNTIYF
TRBD1	16	TRBV28	NA	TRBJ1-2	TGTGCCAGCAGTTTATCGTCAGGGGGAGCAAACTATGGCTACACCTTC	CASSLSSGGANYGYTF
NA	13	TRBV5-1	NA	TRBJ1-2	TGCGCCAGCAGTTTGGCCCGGGACTATGGCTACACCTTC	CASSLARDYGYTF
TRBD2	16	TRBV18	NA	TRBJ2-2	TGTGCCAGCTCACCTGGACTAGCGGGAGGTTCCGGGGAGCTGTTTTTT	CASSPGLAGGSGELFF
NA	14	TRBV6-5	NA	TRBJ1-4	TGTGCCAGCAGTTACGGTAGATATAATGAAAAACTGTTTTTT	CASSYGRYNEKLFF
TRBD2	15	TRBV7-8	NA	TRBJ2-7	TGTGCCAGCAGCCAAGGACTAGCGGGAGGCTACGAGCAGTACTTC	CASSQGLAGGYEQYF
NA	14	TRBV11-2	NA	TRBJ2-2	TGTGCCAGCAGCTTAGTCAGGACAACCGGGGAGCTGTTTTTT	CASSLVRTTGELFF
TRBD1	15	TRBV11-1	once	TRBJ2-5	TGTGCCAGCAGCTCCAGGACAGGGACGGGAGAGACCCAGTACTTC	CASSSRTGTGETQYF
TRBD1	14	TRBV6-1	NA	TRBJ2-7	TGTGCCAGCAGTGAATGGGACAGTCTCTACGAGCAGTACTTC	CASSEWDSLYEQYF
TRBD1	16	TRBV5-8	NA	TRBJ2-1	TGTGCCAGCAGCTTGATTTGGACAGGGTGGTACAATGAGCAGTTCTTC	CASSLIWTGWYNEQFF
NA	12	TRBV5-1	NA	TRBJ2-7	TGCGCCAGCAGCCCGGGAAACCTAGAGCAGTACTTC	CASSPGNLEQYF
NA	16	TRBV10-2	NA	TRBJ2-7	TGCGCCAGCAGTGAGTCGGCTTTGGGACTGGACTACGAGCAGTACTTC	CASSESALGLDYEQYF
NA	18	TRBV28	NA	TRBJ2-6	TGTGCCAGCAGCCCCGTGCAGGGGACCATCTCTGGGGCCAACGTCCTGACTTTC	CASSPVQGTISGANVLTF